This TCR beta chain was sequenced for a study of shared clonotypes between healthy human individuals. Background on the study: The study enrolled two women and a few men aged 18 to 49. Study-wide results and caveats: Donors were few, which limited the genetic and exposure-history diversity represented.

Per germline, CDR1 ENHRY and CDR2 SYGVKD. CDR3 length equals 12 residues. V was clipped by 4 bases and J by 8 bases, with 9 bases between them. To note about this clone: Its antigen is unknown.

The study ran the assay at deep level. Using immunoSEQ multiplex PCR, the repertoire was profiled, and TCRdb retains in-frame clones only, with some absent. The sample shows about 2.4 million clones, 85% to 95% of them seen only once. The rearrangement links TRBV10-3 to TRBJ2-1; a possible D gene is TRBD1 (6 bases). The sequencing input was naive CD4+ T cells sorted from blood. Subset: CD45RA+ positively selected. This TCR came from a man in his late teens or twenties in good health. The CDR3 sequence: CAISAPGDEQFF. CDR3 nucleotides: TGTGCCATCAGTGCCCCAGGGGATGAGCAGTTCTTC.